Listed below are T cell receptor beta chains from one sample, sequenced in a study of a mutant IDH1 vaccine in newly diagnosed glioma. For these TCRs, the target antigens are not known. The assay was immunoSEQ multiplex PCR, and TCRdb's table has in-frame clones only and misses some. The repertoire holds about 38,000 clones, roughly 81% seen once, with around 5% in the top ten. The sample in question was PBMCs, obtained from a glioma patient whose treatment included an IDH1 peptide vaccine. The receptors originated from a man between 35 and 55 years old with glioma. Both conserved end residues are part of each CDR3. A D gene is named only where the DNA matches it firmly. A clone size is listed for some rows: how often the clone was seen (once, few, many), or a class if it is expanded.

J gene: TRBJ1-6
V gene: TRBV6-4
D gene: .
clone size: .
CDR3 protein: CASSDSIWQAGLNSPLHF
CDR3 DNA: TGTGCCAGCAGTGACTCAATTTGGCAGGCGGGGCTAAATTCACCCCTCCACTTT

J gene: TRBJ2-3
V gene: TRBV5-1
D gene: .
clone size: .
CDR3 protein: CASSLSGPTDTQYF
CDR3 DNA: TGCGCCAGCAGCTTGTCGGGGCCCACAGATACGCAGTATTTT

J gene: TRBJ1-5
V gene: TRBV5-6
D gene: .
clone size: .
CDR3 protein: CASSFGQLNQPQHF
CDR3 DNA: TGTGCCAGCAGCTTCGGGCAGCTCAATCAGCCCCAGCATTTT

J gene: TRBJ2-5
V gene: TRBV15
D gene: .
clone size: .
CDR3 protein: CATKDGLDQETQYF
CDR3 DNA: TGTGCCACCAAAGACGGACTGGATCAAGAGACCCAGTACTTC

J gene: TRBJ2-2
V gene: TRBV7-3
D gene: .
clone size: once
CDR3 protein: CASSLGAGWNTGELFF
CDR3 DNA: TGTGCCAGCAGCTTAGGGGCGGGGTGGAACACCGGGGAGCTGTTTTTT

J gene: TRBJ2-1
V gene: TRBV30
D gene: .
clone size: .
CDR3 protein: CAWSVLGGGTYNEQFF
CDR3 DNA: TGTGCCTGGAGTGTATTAGGCGGGGGCACCTACAATGAGCAGTTCTTC

J gene: TRBJ1-2
V gene: TRBV28
D gene: TRBD1
clone size: .
CDR3 protein: CASMADRVRRTF
CDR3 DNA: TGTGCCAGCATGGCCGACAGGGTTAGGAGGACCTTC

J gene: TRBJ2-7
V gene: TRBV27
D gene: TRBD1
clone size: .
CDR3 protein: CASSFDRGSNEQYF
CDR3 DNA: TGTGCCAGCAGTTTCGACAGGGGTAGTAACGAGCAGTACTTC

J gene: TRBJ2-7
V gene: TRBV14
D gene: .
clone size: .
CDR3 protein: CASSRRDDLGEQYF
CDR3 DNA: TGTGCCAGCAGCCGTCGGGACGATCTTGGTGAGCAGTACTTC

J gene: TRBJ2-1
V gene: TRBV4-3
D gene: TRBD2
clone size: once
CDR3 protein: CASSQRPGLARHNEQFF
CDR3 DNA: TGCGCCAGCAGCCAACGTCCGGGACTAGCGCGGCACAATGAGCAGTTCTTC

J gene: TRBJ1-3
V gene: TRBV7-2
D gene: .
clone size: .
CDR3 protein: CASSPDRDRGNTIYF
CDR3 DNA: TGTGCCAGCAGCCCAGACAGAGACCGCGGAAACACCATATATTTT

J gene: TRBJ1-3
V gene: TRBV27
D gene: .
clone size: once
CDR3 protein: CASSSDPGNTIYF
CDR3 DNA: TGTGCCAGCAGTTCAGACCCTGGAAACACCATATATTTT

J gene: TRBJ1-5
V gene: TRBV6-1
D gene: TRBD1
clone size: .
CDR3 protein: CASSRGQGHQPQHF
CDR3 DNA: TGTGCCAGCAGCAGGGGACAGGGACATCAGCCCCAGCATTTT